A selection of T cell receptor beta chains follows, all from one sample in a study of T cells in Graves' hyperthyroidism and ophthalmopathy. TCRdb reanalysed the multiplex PCR reads using MiXCR and keeps one entry per CDR3 protein. The table includes 410,000 or so distinct CDR3 sequences, 14% to 15% detected once. Sequencing was performed on blood. The receptors stem from a man younger than 30 with Graves' ophthalmopathy. Both conserved end residues are part of each CDR3. The D gene is left open where the match is weak. Expanded clones are given a class, and other clones once, few, many or no size at all.

V,J,D,size,DNA,CDR3
TRBV20-1,TRBJ1-2,TRBD1,many,TGCAGTGCTAGAGACGGAGACAGGGGGAACTATGGCTACACCTTC,CSARDGDRGNYGYTF
TRBV7-9,TRBJ1-5,-,-,TGTGCCAGCAGCTTAGTTTCGGAGCCCCAGCATTTT,CASSLVSEPQHF
TRBV7-9,TRBJ2-3,TRBD2,many,TGTGCCAGCAGCCGTACCCTAAGACTAGCGGAGAGCACAGATACGCAGTATTTT,CASSRTLRLAESTDTQYF
TRBV12-3/TRBV12-4,TRBJ1-1,-,many,TGTGCCAGCTGTTTCCACACTGAAGCTTTCTTT,CASCFHTEAFF
TRBV3-1,TRBJ2-1,-,many,TGTGCCAGCAGCCAAGCGGGGCCCCGGAATGAGCAGTTCTTC,CASSQAGPRNEQFF
TRBV7-3,TRBJ2-1,-,many,TGTGCCAGCAGCGCCCTGGGACCTCCGGGGCCCTACAATGAGCAGTTCTTC,CASSALGPPGPYNEQFF
TRBV30,TRBJ1-1,-,many,TGTGCCTGGAGTCCAAAAGACAGGAACACTGAAGCTTTCTTT,CAWSPKDRNTEAFF
TRBV12-3/TRBV12-4,TRBJ2-3,-,many,TGTGCCAGCAGTTTCTTTCGGTTAGGGGTAGATCCAGATACGCAGTATTTT,CASSFFRLGVDPDTQYF
TRBV7-6,TRBJ2-2,TRBD2,-,TGTGCCAGCAGCCCGAGGACTAGCGGGGGTAACACCGGGGAGCTGTTTTTT,CASSPRTSGGNTGELFF
TRBV18,TRBJ2-7,-,many,TGTGCCAGCTCACCAGGGGGCTCCCCCTACGAGCAGTACTTC,CASSPGGSPYEQYF
TRBV7-6,TRBJ1-1,TRBD1,-,TGTGCCAGCAGCCCCTACAGGGGCGGGTTCCCTGAAGCTTTCTTT,CASSPYRGGFPEAFF
TRBV7-9,TRBJ1-4,TRBD1,-,TGTGCCAGCAGCTTAAGAGGGGGCGGAGAAAAACTGTTTTTT,CASSLRGGGEKLFF
TRBV4-1,TRBJ2-5,TRBD1,few,TGCGCCAGCAGCCAAGTAGGGACAGGTGGAGAGACCCAGTACTTC,CASSQVGTGGETQYF
TRBV11-2,TRBJ2-7,TRBD2,-,TGTGCCAGCAGCTTACGATCTAGCGGGGCCTACGAGCAGTACTTC,CASSLRSSGAYEQYF
TRBV20-1,TRBJ2-4,-,many,TGCAGTGCTAGACCCCAGATCTTAGCCAAAAACATTCAGTACTTC,CSARPQILAKNIQYF
TRBV24-1,TRBJ2-3,TRBD2,few,TGTGCCACCAGTGACCGGGAGGGATTATCCACAGATACGCAGTATTTT,CATSDREGLSTDTQYF
TRBV5-6,TRBJ2-1,-,few,TGTGCCAGCAGCTTGTGGTCCGACAATGAGCAGTTCTTC,CASSLWSDNEQFF
TRBV11-2,TRBJ2-6,-,many,TGTGCCAGTTTGGTCCGGCACAACTCCTCTGGGGCCAACGTCCTGACTTTC,CASLVRHNSSGANVLTF
TRBV7-9,TRBJ2-5,TRBD2,many,TGTGCCAGCAGCTTGGGACCGGGACTAGGCCAAGAGACCCAGTACTTC,CASSLGPGLGQETQYF
TRBV2,TRBJ2-1,-,many,TGTGCCAGCAGTGAGGATGGGCGCGTCCCCGCTCCTAATGAGCAGTTCTTC,CASSEDGRVPAPNEQFF
TRBV6-2/TRBV6-3,TRBJ1-1,-,-,TGTGCCAGCAGTTCCCAAATGGGTGAAGCTTTCTTT,CASSSQMGEAFF
TRBV4-1,TRBJ2-3,TRBD2,many,TGCGCCAGCAGCCAAGATAGTGAAGCGGGAGTAGATACGCAGTATTTT,CASSQDSEAGVDTQYF
TRBV7-8,TRBJ2-7,-,many,TGTGCCAGCAGCTTAGCCTCTGTGTTCTACGAGCAGTACTTC,CASSLASVFYEQYF
TRBV20-1,TRBJ1-5,-,many,TGCAGTGCTAGAGGTATAGGGTATAGCAATCAGCCCCAGCATTTT,CSARGIGYSNQPQHF
TRBV20-1,TRBJ2-2,-,few,TGCAGTGCTCGCGACACGGACCTGGGCACCGGGGAGCTGTTTTTT,CSARDTDLGTGELFF
TRBV24-1,TRBJ2-1,TRBD2,many,TGTGCCACCAGTGTCGCGACTAGCGGGGCCTTCTACAATGAGCAGTTCTTC,CATSVATSGAFYNEQFF
TRBV7-2,TRBJ1-1,TRBD1,many,TGTGCCAGCAGCTGGACAGGAAAACAGTTGAACACTGAAGCTTTCTTT,CASSWTGKQLNTEAFF
TRBV9,TRBJ1-3,-,-,TGTGCCAGCAGCGCGGTGAGTCGGTCGGCAGGGGAAGGAAACACCATATATTTT,CASSAVSRSAGEGNTIYF